This T cell receptor beta chain came from a study of blood T cell repertoires in COVID-19. The CDR3 is made up of 14 amino acids. The germline CDR1 and CDR2 sequences are SGHRS and YFSETQ. Trimming removed 4 bases from V and 4 bases from J, with 14 bases in between. Using immunoSEQ multiplex PCR, the repertoire was profiled, and TCRdb retains in-frame clones only, with some absent. The sample lists 220,000 or so clones, nearly 90% occurring once. Cohort placement rested on clinical history that participants reported themselves. Material: PBMCs or T cells enriched from blood (not recorded which). The receptor was derived from a man younger than 45 who had been exposed to COVID-19. The J gene is TRBJ1-1, the V gene TRBV5-1; D call uncertain. For the CDR3, the DNA is TGCGCCAGCAGCCCTGCTAGAGAGCGCACTGAAGCTTTCTTT. Its translation is CASSPARERTEAFF.